This TCR beta chain was sequenced for a study of shared clonotypes between healthy human individuals. Study-wide points: Only blood underwent sampling, and tissue repertoires likely differ. For naive CD4 cells, roughly 5% of clonotypes were shared across several donors.

This CDR3 spans 10 amino acids. Trimming stripped 6 bases from V and 0 bases from J, with 0 bases between. CDR1 and CDR2 (germline): SNHLY, FYNNEI. Points on this clone: The antigen is undetermined. The same CDR3 can be traced to other DNA sequences in this sample.

TCRdb keeps only in-frame clones here, not all; method: immunoSEQ multiplex PCR. In the table there are about 380,000 clones, around 96% of which are singletons. Sequencing used memory CD8+ T cells sorted from blood. Subset in this sample: CD45RO+ cells pooled with CCR7-negative TemRA cells. This chain joins TRBV2 and TRBJ2-7; D is undetermined. This receptor was obtained from a man aged 25-45 years in good health. The CDR3 loop is CASSSYEQYF. CDR3 bases: TGTGCCAGCAGCTCCTACGAGCAGTACTTC.